Each of the 15 T cell receptor beta chains below was sequenced from the same sample in a study of blood T cells in healthy people across ages. A second roughly 6 to 11 cycle PCR used barcoded and J-beta primers. MiXCR was run by TCRdb on the 5' RACE reads, yielding one entry per CDR3 protein. The sample has hundreds of thousands of distinct CDR3 sequences, around 21% seen once. Material: blood. Every receptor here comes from a man in his 70s in good health.

This clonotype was observed a handful of times. The rearrangement joins TRBV10-3 to TRBJ2-3, with a possible D match to TRBD1 (6 bases). V lost 0 bases, J lost 4 bases, and 8 bases lay in between. CDR1 and CDR2 from the germline V gene are ENHRY and SYGVKD. CDR3 length: 14 amino acids. As DNA, the CDR3 is TGTGCCATCAGTGAGTCGACAGGTCCAGATACGCAGTATTTT. Translating gives CAISESTGPDTQYF.

The chain is built from TRBV27 and TRBJ2-2; TRBD2 might be the D (6 bases). CDR1 and CDR2 from the germline V gene are MNHEY and SMNVEV (reference sequence). This CDR3 region has 15 residues. With 2 bases removed from V and 7 bases from J, the gap between germline ends came to 14 bases. The DNA for the CDR3 is TGTGCCAGCAGTTTAAGTCCGGGAGTGGGCGGGGAGCTGTTTTTT. Translation gives CASSLSPGVGGELFF.

Notes on this clonotype: Germline and junction disagree at one end, which may indicate a read error. The chain links TRBV6-5 to TRBJ2-5, with 8 nucleotides matching TRBD2. The CDR3 loop spans 11 amino acids. Germline values: CDR1 MNHEY, CDR2 SVGAGI. The CDR3 reads CASSPGTSVNF. CDR3 DNA sequence: TGTGCCAGCAGCCCCGGGACTAGTGTGAACTTC.

This clonotype was seen a few times. This chain joins TRBV20-1 and TRBJ2-1, with D unclear. The J call may be faulty, since TRBJ2-7 better matches the DNA end. CDR3 size: 11 residues. Germline CDR1 and CDR2: DFQATT and SNEGSKA (reference sequence). The CDR3 loop is CSAAGWYEQYF. The CDR3 DNA sequence: TGCAGTGCTGCCGGGTGGTACGAGCAGTACTTC.

This chain joins TRBV6-1 and TRBJ1-2, with D perhaps matching TRBD1 (5 bases). This CDR3 region has 12 residues. V lost 4 bases and J 5 bases, leaving 8 bases between the germline ends. CDR1 and CDR2 (germline): MNHNS, SASEGT. The CDR3 is CASSGGTYGYTF. CDR3 nucleotides: TGTGCCAGCAGTGGTGGGACTTATGGCTACACCTTC.

The chain carries TRBV18 and TRBJ2-2, with 8 bases lining up with TRBD1. The CDR3 is 16 residues long. Germline V gives CDR1 KGHSH, CDR2 LQKENI. J gave up 3 bases and V 4 bases, and 7 bases lay outside the gene matches. The CDR3 DNA sequence: TGTGCCAGCTCACAGAACCAGGGGGCTGACACCGGGGAGCTGTTTTTT. It is translated as CASSQNQGADTGELFF.

The table lists this clonotype with a few counts. V and J are TRBV12-5 and TRBJ1-1; no clear D. Germline V lookup: CDR1 LGHNT, CDR2 FRNRAP. Trimming took 6 bases from V and 1 from J, leaving 9 bases between them. CDR3 length equals 13 residues. The CDR3 sequence: CASGGGENTEAFF. The CDR3 nucleotides read TGTGCTAGTGGCGGTGGAGAGAACACTGAAGCTTTCTTT.

This clonotype has just a few counts. The chain has TRBV27 and TRBJ2-5; D unresolved. Germline loops: CDR1 MNHEY, CDR2 SMNVEV (reference sequence). Trimming took off 2 bases at V and 5 bases at J, with 9 bases between the two ends. This CDR3 has 13 residues. As DNA, the CDR3 is TGTGCCAGCAGTTTACGGTCTTCGGAGACCCAGTACTTC. Its protein product is CASSLRSSETQYF.

This chain joins TRBV5-1 and TRBJ1-4; D is undetermined. V gave up 1 base and J gave up 4 bases, with 14 bases separating them. Per the germline V gene, CDR1 is SGHRS and CDR2 is YFSETQ. The CDR3 is 16 residues long. The CDR3 loop reads CASSLSIGERNEKLFF. The CDR3 coding sequence is TGCGCCAGCAGCTTGTCAATCGGGGAGCGTAATGAAAAACTGTTTTTT.

This clonotype has a count of ten or more. The rearrangement joins TRBV20-1 to TRBJ2-5; D is unclear. Germline CDR1 is DFQATT and CDR2 is SNEGSKA (reference sequence). The CDR3 has 14 residues. Deletions cut 0 bases from V and 4 bases from J, with 12 bases between. The CDR3 bases are TGCAGTGCTAGAGAAGGAACCCTGAGAGAGACCCAGTACTTC. Amino acids: CSAREGTLRETQYF.

This clonotype has a handful of counts. The chain couples TRBV5-1 to TRBJ2-5; possibly TRBD2 for D (5 bases). Germline loops: CDR1 SGHRS, CDR2 YFSETQ. The V and J ends lost 4 bases and 2 bases respectively, with 12 bases between them. This CDR3 region has 14 residues. CDR3 in DNA: TGCGCCAGCAGCGCGGACTCTTTTCAAGAGACCCAGTACTTC. This translates into CASSADSFQETQYF.

This clonotype was recorded a few times. The J gene is TRBJ2-4, the V gene TRBV5-1; a weak D match, TRBD1 (6 bases). Trimming took 2 bases from V and 2 from J, leaving 8 bases between them. The CDR3 loop spans 14 amino acids. Germline lookup yields CDR1 SGHRS and CDR2 YFSETQ. CDR3 in DNA: TGCGCCAGCAGCTTCACAGGGCCCAAAAACATTCAGTACTTC. Protein: CASSFTGPKNIQYF.

Of note for this clonotype: The CDR3 does not close with the conserved phenylalanine or tryptophan, likely indicating a read error. V is TRBV14 and J is TRBJ1-2, with a weak D call TRBD1 (6 bases). V dropped 4 bases and J dropped 5 bases, with 14 bases sitting between them. Germline V gene sequence: CDR1 SGHDN, CDR2 FVKESK. The CDR3 runs 14 residues. CDR3 residues: CASSLDRSAYGYTL. As DNA, the CDR3 is TGTGCCAGCAGCCTGGACAGATCTGCATATGGCTACACCCTC.

The chain has TRBV24-1 and TRBJ2-7, with TRBD2 identical over 8 bases. V gave up 3 bases and J gave up 3 bases; unmatched junction bases: 9. This CDR3 region has 16 residues. The V gene's germline CDR1 is KGHDR and CDR2 SFDVKD. Written as DNA, the CDR3 is TGTGCCACCAGTGATCGAGTGGGTAGCGGGAACTACGAGCAGTACTTC. This encodes CATSDRVGSGNYEQYF.

This clonotype was detected a few times. The chain employs TRBV4-1 and TRBJ2-5, with D unclear. The CDR3 has 14 amino acids. Germline lookup yields CDR1 MGHRA and CDR2 YSYEKL. Trimming took off 5 bases at V and 2 bases at J, with 12 bases between the two ends. The CDR3 sequence is CASSAGENQETQYF. The CDR3 coding sequence is TGCGCCAGCAGCGCCGGAGAAAATCAAGAGACCCAGTACTTC.